This record concerns one T cell receptor (beta chain) sequence. The antigen is undetermined. This CDR3 is built from 13 residues. V dropped 6 bases and J dropped 8; count of bases not matched to a gene: 9. Germline V CDR1 and CDR2: LNHDA, SQIVND (reference sequence). The data were obtained in a study of cytomegalovirus exposure and HLA in healthy donors. Points from the study as a whole: What was likely a sequencing artifact was a cluster of highly shared sequence variants.

Primers for the PCR totalled 60 Vbeta and 13 Jbeta. Using immunoSEQ multiplex PCR, the repertoire was profiled, and TCRdb retains in-frame clones only, with some absent. The table shows about 140,000 clones, with approximately 91% occurring only once. What was sequenced was PBMCs. The TCR originated in a middle-aged woman in good health and CMV-seronegative. The V gene is TRBV19, the J gene TRBJ1-2; 7 positions agree with TRBD1. The CDR3 DNA reads TGTGCCAGTAGCAAAACCGGGACAGTCGGCTACACCTTC. This encodes CASSKTGTVGYTF.